The following is a T cell receptor beta chain sequence with its context. Its matching antigen is unknown. Authors' methods: Because ImmunoSEQ provided only junction sequences with no quality scores, the filtering differed. Measured with immunoSEQ multiplex PCR; TCRdb has only the in-frame clones, and not every one. Clone size and V and J calls were adopted from that table, with D and trimming inferred from the DNA. The profile covers roughly 640,000 clones, with 95% to 98% appearing a single time and 0.057% taken by the ten largest. The data were taken from a study of shared clonotypes between healthy human individuals. Study conclusions and caveats: Clonotype sharing levels among donors were expected to vary with sequencing depth. Generation probabilities were higher for clonotypes shared across all four sorted-subset donors than for unshared ones. Naive CD4 clonotypes were shared across a few donors at roughly 5.5%.

This CDR3 contains 13 residues. The germline CDR1 and CDR2 sequences are SGHTA and FQGNSA. V gave up 3 bases and J gave up 4 bases, with 9 bases separating them. The chain employs TRBV7-2 and TRBJ2-5; D remains ambiguous. Sequenced sample: naive CD4+ T cells sorted from blood. As to subset: CD45RA+ positively selected. This TCR was sampled from a woman in her 30s in good health. The CDR3 DNA follows: TGTGCCAGCAGCTTCTTCGGAATAGAGACCCAGTACTTC. Translated: CASSFFGIETQYF.